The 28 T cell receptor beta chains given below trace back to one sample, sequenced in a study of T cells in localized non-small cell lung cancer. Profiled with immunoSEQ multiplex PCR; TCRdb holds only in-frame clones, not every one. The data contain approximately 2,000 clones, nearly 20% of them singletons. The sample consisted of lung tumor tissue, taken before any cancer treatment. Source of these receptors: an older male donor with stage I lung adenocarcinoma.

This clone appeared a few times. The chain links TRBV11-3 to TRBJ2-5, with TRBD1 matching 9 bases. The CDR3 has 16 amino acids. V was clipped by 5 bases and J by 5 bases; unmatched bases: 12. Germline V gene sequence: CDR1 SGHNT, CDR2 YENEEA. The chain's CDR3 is CASSLGGTGLLETQYF. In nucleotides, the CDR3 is TGTGCCAGCAGCCTGGGAGGGACAGGGCTTTTGGAGACCCAGTACTTC.

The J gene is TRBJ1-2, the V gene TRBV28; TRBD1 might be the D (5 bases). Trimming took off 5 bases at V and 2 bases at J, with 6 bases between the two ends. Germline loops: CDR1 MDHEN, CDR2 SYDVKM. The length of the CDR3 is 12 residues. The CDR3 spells CASSPGNYGYTF. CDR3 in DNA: TGTGCCAGCAGTCCAGGGAACTATGGCTACACCTTC.

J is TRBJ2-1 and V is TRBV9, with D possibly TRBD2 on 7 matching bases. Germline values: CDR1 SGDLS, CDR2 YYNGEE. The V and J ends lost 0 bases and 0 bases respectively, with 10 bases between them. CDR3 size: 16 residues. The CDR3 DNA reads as TGTGCCAGCAGCGTAGCGGGGGGCTCCTCCTACAATGAGCAGTTCTTC. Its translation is CASSVAGGSSYNEQFF.

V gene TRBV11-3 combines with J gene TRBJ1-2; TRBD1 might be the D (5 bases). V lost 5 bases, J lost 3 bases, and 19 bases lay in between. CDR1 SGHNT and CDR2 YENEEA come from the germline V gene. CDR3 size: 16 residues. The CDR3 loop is CASSQQAGVFDYGYTF. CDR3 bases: TGTGCCAGCAGCCAACAGGCAGGCGTTTTTGACTATGGCTACACCTTC. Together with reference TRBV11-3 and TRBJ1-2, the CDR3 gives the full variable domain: EAGVVQSPRYKIIEKKQPVAFWCNPISGHNTLYWYLQNLGQGPELLIRYENEEAVDDSQLPKDRFSAERLKGVDSTLKIQPAELGDSAVYLCASSQQAGVFDYGYTFGSGTRLTVV.

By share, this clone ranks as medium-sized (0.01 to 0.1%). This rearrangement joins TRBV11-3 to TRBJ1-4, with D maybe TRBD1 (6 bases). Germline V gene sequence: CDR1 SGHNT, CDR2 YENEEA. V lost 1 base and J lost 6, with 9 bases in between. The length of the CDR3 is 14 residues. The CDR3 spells CASSLGGLDEKLFF. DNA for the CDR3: TGTGCCAGCAGCTTAGGGGGGCTTGATGAAAAACTGTTTTTT.

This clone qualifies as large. The CDR3 sequence is CASSIIPGQTEAFF. DNA for the CDR3: TGTGCCAGTAGTATTATTCCAGGGCAGACTGAAGCTTTCTTT. The chain links TRBV19 to TRBJ1-1; TRBD1 is a possible D gene (5 bases). V lost 3 bases, J lost 5 bases, and 13 bases lay in between. Germline V gene data show CDR1 as LNHDA and CDR2 as SQIVND (reference sequence). CDR3 size: 14 residues.

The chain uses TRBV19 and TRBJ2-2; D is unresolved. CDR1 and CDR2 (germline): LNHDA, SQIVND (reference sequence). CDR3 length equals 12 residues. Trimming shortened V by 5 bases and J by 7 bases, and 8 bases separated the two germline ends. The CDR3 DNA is TGTGCCAGTAGTGGGCGCGGCGGGGAGCTGTTTTTT. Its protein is CASSGRGGELFF.

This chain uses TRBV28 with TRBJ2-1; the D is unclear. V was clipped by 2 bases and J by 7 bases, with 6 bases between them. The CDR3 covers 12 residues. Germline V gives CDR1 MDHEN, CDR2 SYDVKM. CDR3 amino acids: CASSLHKNEQFF. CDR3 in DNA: TGTGCCAGCAGTTTACACAAGAATGAGCAGTTCTTC.

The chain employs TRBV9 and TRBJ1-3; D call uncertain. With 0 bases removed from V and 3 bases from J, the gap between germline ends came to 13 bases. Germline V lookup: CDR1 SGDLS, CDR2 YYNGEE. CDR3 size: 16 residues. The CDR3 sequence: CASSVGIGTGGNTIYF. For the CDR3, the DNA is TGTGCCAGCAGCGTAGGAATAGGAACGGGTGGAAACACCATATATTTT.

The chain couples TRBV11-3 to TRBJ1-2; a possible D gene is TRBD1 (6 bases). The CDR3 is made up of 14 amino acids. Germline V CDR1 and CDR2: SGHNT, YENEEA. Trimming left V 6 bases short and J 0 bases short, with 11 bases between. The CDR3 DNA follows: TGTGCCAGCAGTACAGGGCCACCTAACTATGGCTACACCTTC. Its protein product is CASSTGPPNYGYTF. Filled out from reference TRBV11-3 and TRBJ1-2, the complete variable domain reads EAGVVQSPRYKIIEKKQPVAFWCNPISGHNTLYWYLQNLGQGPELLIRYENEEAVDDSQLPKDRFSAERLKGVDSTLKIQPAELGDSAVYLCASSTGPPNYGYTFGSGTRLTVV.

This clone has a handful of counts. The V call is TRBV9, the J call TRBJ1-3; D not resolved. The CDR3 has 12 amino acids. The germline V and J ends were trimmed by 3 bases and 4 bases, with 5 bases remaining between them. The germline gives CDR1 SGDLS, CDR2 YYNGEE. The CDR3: CASSAQGNTIYF. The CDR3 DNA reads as TGTGCCAGCAGCGCTCAAGGAAACACCATATATTTT.

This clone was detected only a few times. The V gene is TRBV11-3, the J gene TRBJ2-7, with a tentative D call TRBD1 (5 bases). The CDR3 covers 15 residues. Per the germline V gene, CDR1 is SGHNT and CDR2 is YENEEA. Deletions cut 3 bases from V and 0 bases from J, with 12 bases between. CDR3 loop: CASSFRGLSSYEQYF. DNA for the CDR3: TGTGCCAGCAGCTTTAGGGGCCTCTCCTCCTACGAGCAGTACTTC. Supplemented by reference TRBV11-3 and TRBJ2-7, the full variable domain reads EAGVVQSPRYKIIEKKQPVAFWCNPISGHNTLYWYLQNLGQGPELLIRYENEEAVDDSQLPKDRFSAERLKGVDSTLKIQPAELGDSAVYLCASSFRGLSSYEQYFGPGTRLTVT.

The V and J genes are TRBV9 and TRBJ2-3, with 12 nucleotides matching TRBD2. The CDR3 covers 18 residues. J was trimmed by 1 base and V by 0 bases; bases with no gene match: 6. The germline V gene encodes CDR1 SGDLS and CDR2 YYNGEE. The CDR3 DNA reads TGTGCCAGCAGCGTAGGGGCCGGACTAGCGGGGCGCACAGATACGCAGTATTTT. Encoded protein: CASSVGAGLAGRTDTQYF. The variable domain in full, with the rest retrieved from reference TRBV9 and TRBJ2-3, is DSGVTQTPKHLITATGQRVTLRCSPRSGDLSVYWYQQSLDQGLQFLIQYYNGEERAKGNILERFSAQQFPDLHSELNLSSLELGDSALYFCASSVGAGLAGRTDTQYFGPGTRLTVL.

CDR3 sequence: CASSKSRSWEGPTGTYEQYF. CDR3 sequence (DNA): TGTGCCAGTAGTAAATCCCGCTCTTGGGAGGGCCCCACGGGAACCTACGAGCAGTACTTC. J is TRBJ2-7 and V is TRBV19, with 7 bases fitting TRBD2. J lost 2 bases, V lost 4 bases, and 23 bases had no gene match. The CDR3 sequence is 20 residues long. Germline V CDR1 and CDR2: LNHDA, SQIVND (reference sequence). Supplemented by reference TRBV19 and TRBJ2-7, the full variable domain reads DGGITQSPKYLFRKEGQNVTLSCEQNLNHDAMYWYRQDPGQGLRLIYYSQIVNDFQKGDIAEGYSVSREKKESFPLTVTSAQKNPTAFYLCASSKSRSWEGPTGTYEQYFGPGTRLTVT.

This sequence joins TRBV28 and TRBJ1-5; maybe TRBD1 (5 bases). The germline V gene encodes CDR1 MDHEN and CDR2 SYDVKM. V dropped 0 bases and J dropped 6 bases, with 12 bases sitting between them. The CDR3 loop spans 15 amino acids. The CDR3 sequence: CASSLWGRNPQPQHF. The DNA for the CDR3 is TGTGCCAGCAGTTTATGGGGGCGAAACCCTCAGCCCCAGCATTTT.

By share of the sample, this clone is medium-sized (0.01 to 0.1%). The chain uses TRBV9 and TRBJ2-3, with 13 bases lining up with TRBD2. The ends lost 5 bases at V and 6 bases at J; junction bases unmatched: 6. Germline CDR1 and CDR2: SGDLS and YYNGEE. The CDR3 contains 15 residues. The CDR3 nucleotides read TGTGCCAGCAGTCCCGGACTAGCGGGGGCGGATACGCAGTATTTT. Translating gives CASSPGLAGADTQYF.

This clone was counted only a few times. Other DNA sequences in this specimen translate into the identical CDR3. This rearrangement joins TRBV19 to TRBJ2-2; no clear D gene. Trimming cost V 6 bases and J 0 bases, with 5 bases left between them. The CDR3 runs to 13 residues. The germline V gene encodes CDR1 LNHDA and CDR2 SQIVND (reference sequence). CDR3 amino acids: CASSNPNTGELFF. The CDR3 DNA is TGTGCCAGTAGCAATCCGAACACCGGGGAGCTGTTTTTT.

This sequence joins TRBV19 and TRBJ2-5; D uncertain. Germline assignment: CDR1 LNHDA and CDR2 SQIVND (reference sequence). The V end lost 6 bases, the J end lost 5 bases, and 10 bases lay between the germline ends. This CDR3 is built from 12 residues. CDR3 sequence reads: CASRTLVETQYF. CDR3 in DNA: TGTGCCAGTAGAACCCTCGTGGAGACCCAGTACTTC.

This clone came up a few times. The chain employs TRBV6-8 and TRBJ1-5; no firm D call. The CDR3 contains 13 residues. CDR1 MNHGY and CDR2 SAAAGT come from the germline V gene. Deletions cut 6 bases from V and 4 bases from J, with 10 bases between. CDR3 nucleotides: TGTGCCAGCAGCTTAAGAGGGAATCAGCCCCAGCATTTT. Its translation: CASSLRGNQPQHF.

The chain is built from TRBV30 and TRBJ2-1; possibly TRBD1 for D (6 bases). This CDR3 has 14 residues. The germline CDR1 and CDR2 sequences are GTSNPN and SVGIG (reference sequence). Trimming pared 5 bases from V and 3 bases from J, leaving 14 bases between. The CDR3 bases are TGTGCCTGGGGAGACAGGTGGAACTACAATGAGCAGTTCTTC. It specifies CAWGDRWNYNEQFF.

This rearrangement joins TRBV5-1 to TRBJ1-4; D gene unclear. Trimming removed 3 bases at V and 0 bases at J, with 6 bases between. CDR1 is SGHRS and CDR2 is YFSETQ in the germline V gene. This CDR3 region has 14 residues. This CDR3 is CASSSDSTNEKLFF. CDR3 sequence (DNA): TGCGCCAGCAGCTCAGACTCAACTAATGAAAAACTGTTTTTT.

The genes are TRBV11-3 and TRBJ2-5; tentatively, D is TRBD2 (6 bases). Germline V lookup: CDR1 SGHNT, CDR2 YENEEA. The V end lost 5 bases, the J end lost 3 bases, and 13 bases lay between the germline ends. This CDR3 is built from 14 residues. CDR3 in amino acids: CASSPVGEEETQYF. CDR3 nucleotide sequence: TGTGCCAGCAGCCCCGTGGGGGAGGAAGAGACCCAGTACTTC.

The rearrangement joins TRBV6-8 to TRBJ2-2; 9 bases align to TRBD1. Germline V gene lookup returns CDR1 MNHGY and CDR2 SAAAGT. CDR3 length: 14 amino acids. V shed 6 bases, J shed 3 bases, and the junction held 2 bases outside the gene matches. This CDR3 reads CASRDRGDTGELFF. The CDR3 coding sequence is TGTGCCAGCAGAGACAGGGGGGACACCGGGGAGCTGTTTTTT.

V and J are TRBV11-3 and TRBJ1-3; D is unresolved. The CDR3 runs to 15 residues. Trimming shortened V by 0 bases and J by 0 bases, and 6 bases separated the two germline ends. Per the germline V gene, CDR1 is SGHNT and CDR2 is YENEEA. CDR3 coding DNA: TGTGCCAGCAGCTTAGATCTCGGCTCTGGAAACACCATATATTTT. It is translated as CASSLDLGSGNTIYF.

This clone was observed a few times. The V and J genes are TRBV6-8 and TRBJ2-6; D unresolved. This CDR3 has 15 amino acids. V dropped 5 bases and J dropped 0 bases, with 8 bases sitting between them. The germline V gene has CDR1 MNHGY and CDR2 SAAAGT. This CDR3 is CASSDASSGANVLTF. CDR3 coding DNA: TGTGCCAGCAGTGATGCATCCTCTGGGGCCAACGTCCTGACTTTC.

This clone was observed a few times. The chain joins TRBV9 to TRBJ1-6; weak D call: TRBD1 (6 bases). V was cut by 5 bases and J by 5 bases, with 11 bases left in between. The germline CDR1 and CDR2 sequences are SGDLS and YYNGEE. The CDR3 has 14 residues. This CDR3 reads CASSDWTDNSPLHF. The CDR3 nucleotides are TGTGCCAGCAGTGATTGGACAGATAATTCACCCCTCCACTTT.

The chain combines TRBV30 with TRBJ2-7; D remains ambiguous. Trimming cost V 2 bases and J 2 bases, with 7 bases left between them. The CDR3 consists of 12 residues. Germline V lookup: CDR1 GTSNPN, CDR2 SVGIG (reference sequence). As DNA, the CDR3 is TGTGCCTGGAGTAGCAGCGCCTACGAGCAGTACTTC. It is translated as CAWSSSAYEQYF.

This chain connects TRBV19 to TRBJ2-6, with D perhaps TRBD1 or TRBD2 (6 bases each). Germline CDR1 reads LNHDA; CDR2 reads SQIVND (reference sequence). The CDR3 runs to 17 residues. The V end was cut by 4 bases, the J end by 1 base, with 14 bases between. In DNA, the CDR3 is TGTGCCAGTAGTAAACCTGGGGGGCGGTCTGGGGCCAACGTCCTGACTTTC. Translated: CASSKPGGRSGANVLTF.